Presented here are 17 T cell receptor beta chains from one specimen sequenced in a study of blood T cell repertoires in COVID-19 (dated by TCRdb to the early 2020s). The library was prepared using the immunoSEQ multiplex PCR assay. The source is immuneACCESS, and TCRdb retained only in-frame sequences with V and J called. Part of the clones is not carried over; for the studies checked, unresolved V genes explain less than half of this, and the remainder is unexplained. This sample holds approximately 170,000 clones; approximately 90% were observed only once. Of the sample, roughly 3.6% falls within the top ten clones. Sequenced: peripheral blood. These receptors came from a man aged 18 to 29 with active or convalescent COVID-19.

The chain couples TRBV7-9 to TRBJ2-1; 10 nucleotides line up with TRBD2. Germline CDR1 reads SEHNR; CDR2 reads FQNEAQ (reference sequence). Trimming took 8 bases from V and 10 from J; bases not matched to a gene: 11. This CDR3 has 14 amino acids. The CDR3 reads CASRDSGGAQEQFF. The CDR3 bases are TGTGCCAGCCGGGACAGCGGGGGGGCCCAGGAGCAGTTCTTC.

The gene calls are TRBV7-2 and TRBJ1-5; possible D gene TRBD1, 5 bases. The CDR3 extends over 17 amino acids. Trimming pared 0 bases from V and 11 bases from J, leaving 23 bases between. Germline values: CDR1 SGHTA, CDR2 FQGNSA. The CDR3 DNA reads as TGTGCCAGCAGCTTAGCGTCCCGGGACTGGGAAATCAGCGCCCAGCATTTT. The encoded protein is CASSLASRDWEISAQHF. Together with reference TRBV7-2 and TRBJ1-5, the CDR3 gives the full variable domain: GAGVSQSPSNKVTEKGKDVELRCDPISGHTALYWYRQSLGQGLEFLIYFQGNSAPDKSGLPSDRFSAERTGGSVSTLTIQRTQQEDSAVYLCASSLASRDWEISAQHFGDGTRLSIL.

The J gene is TRBJ1-5, the V gene TRBV5-4; 8 nucleotides line up with TRBD1. CDR1 is SGHNT, CDR2 YYREEE, per germline (reference sequence). This CDR3 comprises 13 residues. The junction had 2 bases not matched to a gene; V was cut back by 2 bases and J by 7 bases. CDR3 loop: CASSFSGGQPQHF. As DNA, the CDR3 is TGTGCCAGCAGCTTTTCAGGGGGCCAGCCCCAGCATTTT.

This clone was counted only a few times. This rearrangement joins TRBV4-1 to TRBJ2-1; TRBD2 agrees at 11 bases. This CDR3 is built from 17 residues. Germline loops: CDR1 MGHRA, CDR2 YSYEKL. V trimming: 1 base; J trimming: 5 bases; junction bases outside the gene matches: 7. The CDR3 coding sequence is TGCGCCAGCAGCCAAGGGGGGGGACTAGCGGTCGACAATGAGCAGTTCTTC. Its translation is CASSQGGGLAVDNEQFF.

This chain uses TRBV14 with TRBJ2-3, with D perhaps TRBD1 (6 bases). Germline CDR1 reads SGHDN; CDR2 reads FVKESK. The CDR3 is made up of 15 amino acids. V lost 3 bases and J lost 5, with 15 bases in between. The CDR3 sequence: CASSQGQGSGDTQYF. In nucleotides, the CDR3 is TGTGCCAGCAGCCAGGGGCAGGGGAGCGGAGATACGCAGTATTTT.

The rearrangement links TRBV3-1 (or the pseudogene TRBV3-2) to TRBJ2-2; D possibly corresponds to TRBD2 (6 bases). The CDR3 spans 15 residues. Germline V gene sequence: CDR1 LGHDT, CDR2 YNNKEL (reference sequence). V lost 4 bases and J lost 4, with 13 bases in between. CDR3: CASSPREVGTGELFF. CDR3 nucleotides: TGTGCCAGCAGCCCTAGGGAGGTGGGCACCGGGGAGCTGTTTTTT.

This clone was detected only once. The chain employs TRBV12-2 and TRBJ2-7; the table names TRBD2, a call not compared with the DNA. TRBV12-2 is a pseudogene locus. This CDR3 is 17 amino acids long. The CDR3 sequence is CASRSPPLRGVAYEQYV. For the CDR3, the DNA is TGTGCAAGTCGCTCCCCCCCCCTGCGGGGGGTAGCCTACGAGCAGTACGTC.

The chain's CDR3 is CASSPLGTGERAFF. Here the CDR3 DNA reads TGTGCCAGCAGCCCGCTAGGGACAGGAGAACGGGCTTTCTTT. The chain recombines TRBV9 with TRBJ1-1; 8 nucleotides match TRBD1. V shed 4 bases, J shed 11 bases, and the junction held 13 bases outside the gene matches. Germline CDR1 is SGDLS and CDR2 is YYNGEE. There are 14 residues in the CDR3.

The chain combines TRBV18 with TRBJ2-5, with 8 bases fitting TRBD2. The J segment lost 5 bases and the V segment lost 5 bases, leaving 7 bases of the junction unmatched. The CDR3 loop spans 14 amino acids. Germline loops: CDR1 KGHSH, CDR2 LQKENI. The CDR3 reads CASSSGGGRETQYF. The CDR3 DNA reads as TGTGCCAGCTCATCAGGCGGCGGGAGGGAGACCCAGTACTTC.

This sequence joins TRBV2 and TRBJ2-1, with a tentative D call TRBD2 (6 bases). Looked up from germline, CDR1 is SNHLY and CDR2 is FYNNEI. V was clipped by 2 bases and J by 2 bases, with 10 bases between them. The CDR3 runs 15 residues. In DNA form, the CDR3 reads TGTGCCAGCAGTGAATGGGCTAGCGCCTACAATGAGCAGTTCTTC. The encoded protein is CASSEWASAYNEQFF.

V gene TRBV25-1 combines with J gene TRBJ2-5; 10 bases align to TRBD2. The junction had 12 bases not matched to a gene; V was cut back by 4 bases and J by 10 bases. From germline, CDR1 is MGHDK and CDR2 SYGVNS. CDR3 length: 15 residues. The CDR3 nucleotides read TGTGCCAGCAGTGGTAGCGGGGGGCTCCAGAAGGGCCAGTACTTC. It specifies CASSGSGGLQKGQYF.

V usage is TRBV19 and J usage is TRBJ1-5, with a weak D call TRBD1 (5 bases). The CDR3 covers 15 residues. V dropped 3 bases and J dropped 9 bases, with 18 bases sitting between them. Germline V gives CDR1 LNHDA, CDR2 SQIVND (reference sequence). CDR3 nucleotide sequence: TGTGCCAGTAGTATTGGGACTGGGGCGGGGCGGCCCCAGCATTTT. As protein: CASSIGTGAGRPQHF.

V usage is TRBV24-1 and J usage is TRBJ2-2, with a possible D match to TRBD1 (6 bases). CDR1 and CDR2 from the germline V gene are KGHDR and SFDVKD. This CDR3 contains 14 residues. Trimming stripped 3 bases from V and 3 bases from J, with 7 bases between. CDR3 residues: CATSDQGYTGELFF. CDR3 in DNA: TGTGCCACCAGTGATCAGGGGTACACCGGGGAGCTGTTTTTT.

V gene TRBV18 combines with J gene TRBJ1-2, with 10 bases fitting TRBD1. Germline V gene data show CDR1 as KGHSH and CDR2 as LQKENI. This CDR3 is 14 amino acids long. V lost 6 bases to trimming and J lost 6 bases; unmatched junction nucleotides: 7. The CDR3: CASSQDRGVDGYTF. The CDR3 bases are TGTGCCAGCTCCCAGGACAGGGGGGTCGATGGCTACACCTTC.

This chain joins TRBV6-5 and TRBJ2-2; no clear D gene. The germline V and J ends were trimmed by 8 bases and 1 base, with 8 bases remaining between them. The germline CDR1 and CDR2 sequences are MNHEY and SVGAGI. This CDR3 spans 13 amino acids. The chain's CDR3 is CASAGRNTGELFF. CDR3 DNA: TGTGCCAGCGCTGGTAGGAACACCGGGGAGCTGTTTTTT.

The rearrangement links TRBV10-3 to TRBJ1-1, with D perhaps TRBD1 (5 bases). CDR1 is ENHRY, CDR2 SYGVKD, per germline. The CDR3 consists of 12 residues. Between the trimmed V and J ends, which lost 10 bases and 7 bases, there was a span of 16 bases. CDR3 sequence reads: CATERGEGEAFF. For the CDR3, the DNA is TGTGCCACGGAGCGGGGGGAGGGTGAAGCTTTCTTT.

DNA for the CDR3: TGTGCCAGCAGCTTAAGAGTGTTATCTGAAGCTTTCTTT. Protein product: CASSLRVLSEAFF. This sequence joins TRBV7-2 and TRBJ1-1; D gene unclear. V was pared by 2 bases and J by 6 bases, with 10 bases between. CDR1 is SGHTA and CDR2 is FQGNSA in the germline V gene. CDR3 length: 13 residues.